This T cell receptor beta chain emerged from a study of T-cell memory formation after mild COVID-19. Study in general: TCR clusters were mostly confined to one donor each.

About this clonotype: The antigen remains unidentified.

Study-wide results and limits: SARS-CoV-2 specificity of second-wave clones peaking day 37 was unconfirmed.

Amplification by 5'RACE using constant-segment primers produced TCR alpha and TCR beta cDNA libraries that carried sample barcodes and UMIs. MiXCR was run by TCRdb on the 5' RACE reads, yielding one entry per CDR3 protein. The sample consists of around 110,000 distinct CDR3 sequences, approximately 15% of them appearing once. Sequencing was carried out using PBMCs or a T cell subset sorted from them (not recorded which). This clonotype was sampled from a young man who had mild COVID-19 (a few samples of this study predate the infection). Cell type and time point are not known.

The CDR3 nucleotides read TGCGCCAGCAGCGTCTCAGTAGGTGAGCAGTTCTTC. It encodes CASSVSVGEQFF. The genes are TRBV10-1 and TRBJ2-1; the D is unclear. The ends were cut back, 6 bases at V and 9 bases at J, with 12 bases in the middle. The CDR3 is made up of 12 amino acids. CDR1 is WNHNN and CDR2 is SYGVQD in the germline V gene (reference sequence).